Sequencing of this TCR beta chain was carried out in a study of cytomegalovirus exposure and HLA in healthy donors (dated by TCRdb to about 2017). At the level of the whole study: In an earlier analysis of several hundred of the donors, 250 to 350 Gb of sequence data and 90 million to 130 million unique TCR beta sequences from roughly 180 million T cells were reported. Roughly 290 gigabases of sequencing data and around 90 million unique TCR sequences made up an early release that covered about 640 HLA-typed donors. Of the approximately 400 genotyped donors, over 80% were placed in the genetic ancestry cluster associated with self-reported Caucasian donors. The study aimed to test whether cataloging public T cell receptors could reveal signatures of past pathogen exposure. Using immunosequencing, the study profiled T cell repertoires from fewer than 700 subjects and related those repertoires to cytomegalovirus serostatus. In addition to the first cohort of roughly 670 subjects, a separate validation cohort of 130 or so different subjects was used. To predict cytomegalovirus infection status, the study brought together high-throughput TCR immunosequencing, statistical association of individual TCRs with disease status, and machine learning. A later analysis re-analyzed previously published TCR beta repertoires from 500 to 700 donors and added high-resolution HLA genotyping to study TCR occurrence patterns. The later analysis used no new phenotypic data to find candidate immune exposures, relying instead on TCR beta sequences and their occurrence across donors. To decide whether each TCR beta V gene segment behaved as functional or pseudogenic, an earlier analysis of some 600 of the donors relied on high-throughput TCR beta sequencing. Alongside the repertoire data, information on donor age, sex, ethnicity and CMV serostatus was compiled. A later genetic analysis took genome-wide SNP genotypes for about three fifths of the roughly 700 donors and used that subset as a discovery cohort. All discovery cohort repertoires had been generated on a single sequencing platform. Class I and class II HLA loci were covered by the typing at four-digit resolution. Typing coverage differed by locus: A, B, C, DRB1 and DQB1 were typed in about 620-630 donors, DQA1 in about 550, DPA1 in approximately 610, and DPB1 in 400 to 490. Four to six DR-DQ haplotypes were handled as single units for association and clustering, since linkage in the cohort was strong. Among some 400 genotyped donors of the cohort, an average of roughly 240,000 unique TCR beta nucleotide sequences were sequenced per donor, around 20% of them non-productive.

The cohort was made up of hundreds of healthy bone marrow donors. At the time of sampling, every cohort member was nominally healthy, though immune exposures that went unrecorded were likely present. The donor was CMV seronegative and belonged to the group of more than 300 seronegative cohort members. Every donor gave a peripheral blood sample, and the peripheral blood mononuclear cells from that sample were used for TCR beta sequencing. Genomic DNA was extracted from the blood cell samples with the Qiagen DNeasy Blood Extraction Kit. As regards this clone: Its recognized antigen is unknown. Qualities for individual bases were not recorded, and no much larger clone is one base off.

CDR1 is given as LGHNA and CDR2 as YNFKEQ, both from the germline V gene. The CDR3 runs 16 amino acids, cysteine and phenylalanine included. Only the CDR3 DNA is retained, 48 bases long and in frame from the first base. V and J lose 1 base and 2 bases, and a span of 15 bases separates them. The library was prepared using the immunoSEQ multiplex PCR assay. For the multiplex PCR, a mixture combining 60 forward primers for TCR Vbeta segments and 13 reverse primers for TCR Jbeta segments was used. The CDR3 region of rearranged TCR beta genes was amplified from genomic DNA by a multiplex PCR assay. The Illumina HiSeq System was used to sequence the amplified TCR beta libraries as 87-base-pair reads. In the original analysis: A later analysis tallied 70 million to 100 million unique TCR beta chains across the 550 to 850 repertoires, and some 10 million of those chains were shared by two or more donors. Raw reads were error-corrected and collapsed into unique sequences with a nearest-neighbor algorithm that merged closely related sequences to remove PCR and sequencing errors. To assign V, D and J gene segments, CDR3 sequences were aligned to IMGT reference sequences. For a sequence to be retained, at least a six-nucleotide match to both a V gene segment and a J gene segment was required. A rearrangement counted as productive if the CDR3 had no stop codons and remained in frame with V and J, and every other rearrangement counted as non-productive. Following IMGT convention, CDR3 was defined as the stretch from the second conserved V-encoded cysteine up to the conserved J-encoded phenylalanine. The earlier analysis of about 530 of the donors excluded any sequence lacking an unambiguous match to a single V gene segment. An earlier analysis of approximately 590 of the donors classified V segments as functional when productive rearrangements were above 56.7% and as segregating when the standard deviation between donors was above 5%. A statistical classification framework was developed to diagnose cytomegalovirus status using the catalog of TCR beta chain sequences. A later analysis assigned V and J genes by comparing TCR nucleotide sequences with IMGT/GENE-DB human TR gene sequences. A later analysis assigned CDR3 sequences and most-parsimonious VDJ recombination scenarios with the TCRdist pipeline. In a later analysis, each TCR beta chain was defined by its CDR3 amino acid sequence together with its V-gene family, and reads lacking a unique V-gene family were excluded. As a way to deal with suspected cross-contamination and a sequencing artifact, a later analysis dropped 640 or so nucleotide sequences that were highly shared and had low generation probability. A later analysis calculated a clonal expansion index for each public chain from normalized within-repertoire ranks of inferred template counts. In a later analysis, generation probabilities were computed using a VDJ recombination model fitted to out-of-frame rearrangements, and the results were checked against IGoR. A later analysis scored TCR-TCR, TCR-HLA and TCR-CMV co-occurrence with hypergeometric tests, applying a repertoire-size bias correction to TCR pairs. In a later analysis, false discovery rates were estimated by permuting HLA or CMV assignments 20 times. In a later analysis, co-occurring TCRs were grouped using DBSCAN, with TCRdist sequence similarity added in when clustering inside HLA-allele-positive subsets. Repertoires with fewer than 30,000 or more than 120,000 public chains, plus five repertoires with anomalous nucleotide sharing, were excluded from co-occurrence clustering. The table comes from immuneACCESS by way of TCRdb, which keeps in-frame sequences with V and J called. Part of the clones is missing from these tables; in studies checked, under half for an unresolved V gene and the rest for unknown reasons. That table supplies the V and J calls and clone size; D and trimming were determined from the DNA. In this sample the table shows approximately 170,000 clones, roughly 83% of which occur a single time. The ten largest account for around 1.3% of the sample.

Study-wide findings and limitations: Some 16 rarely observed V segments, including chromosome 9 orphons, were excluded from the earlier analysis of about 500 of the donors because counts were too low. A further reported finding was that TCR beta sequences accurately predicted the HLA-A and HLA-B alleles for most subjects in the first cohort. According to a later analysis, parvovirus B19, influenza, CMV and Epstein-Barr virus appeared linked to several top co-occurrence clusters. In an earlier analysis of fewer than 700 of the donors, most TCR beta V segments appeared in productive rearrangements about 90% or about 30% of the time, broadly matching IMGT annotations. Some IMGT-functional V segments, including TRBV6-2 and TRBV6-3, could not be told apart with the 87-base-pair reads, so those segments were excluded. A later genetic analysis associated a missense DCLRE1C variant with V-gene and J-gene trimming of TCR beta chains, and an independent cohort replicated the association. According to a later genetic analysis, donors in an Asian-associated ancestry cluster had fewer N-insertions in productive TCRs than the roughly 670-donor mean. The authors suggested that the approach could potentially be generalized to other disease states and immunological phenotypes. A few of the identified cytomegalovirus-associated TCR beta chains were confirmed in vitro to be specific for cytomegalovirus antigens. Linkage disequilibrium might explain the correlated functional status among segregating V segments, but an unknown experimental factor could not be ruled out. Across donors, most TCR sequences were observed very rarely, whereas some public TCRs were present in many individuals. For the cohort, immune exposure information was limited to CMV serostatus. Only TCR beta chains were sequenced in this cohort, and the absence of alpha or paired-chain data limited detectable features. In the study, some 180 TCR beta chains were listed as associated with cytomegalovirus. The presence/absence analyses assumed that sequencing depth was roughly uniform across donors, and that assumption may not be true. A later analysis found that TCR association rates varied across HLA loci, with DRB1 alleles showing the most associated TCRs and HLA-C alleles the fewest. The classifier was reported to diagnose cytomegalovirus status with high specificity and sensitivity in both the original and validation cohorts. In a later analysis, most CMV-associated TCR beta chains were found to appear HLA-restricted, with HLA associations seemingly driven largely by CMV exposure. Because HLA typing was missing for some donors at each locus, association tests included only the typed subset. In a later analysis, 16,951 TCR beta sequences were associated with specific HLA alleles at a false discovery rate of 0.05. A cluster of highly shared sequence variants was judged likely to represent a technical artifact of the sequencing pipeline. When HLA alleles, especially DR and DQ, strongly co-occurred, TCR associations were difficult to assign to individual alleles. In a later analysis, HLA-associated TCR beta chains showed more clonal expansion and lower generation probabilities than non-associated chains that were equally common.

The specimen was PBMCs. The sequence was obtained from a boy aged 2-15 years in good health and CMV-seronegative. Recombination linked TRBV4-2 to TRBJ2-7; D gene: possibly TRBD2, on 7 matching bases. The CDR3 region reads CASSQVSAGAAYEQYF. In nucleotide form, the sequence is TGTGCCAGCAGCCAAGTCTCGGCGGGGGCGGCCTACGAGCAGTACTTC.